This T cell receptor (beta chain) was profiled in a study of tumor-infiltrating T cells and Merkel cell polyomavirus. The wider study: The T cells studied were CD8+ and recognized the Merkel cell polyomavirus KLL epitope.

Trimming took 4 bases from V and 10 from J; bases not matched to a gene: 5. CDR3 length: 13 amino acids. Per the germline V gene, CDR1 is LNHDA and CDR2 is SQIVND (reference sequence). The method was immunoSEQ multiplex PCR; TCRdb's version includes in-frame clones alone and lacks a portion of them. The data show around 25,000 clones, approximately 90% seen once. Immunohistochemistry showed robust Merkel cell polyomavirus Large T antigen staining in every patient's tumor. The chain links TRBV19 to TRBJ1-1, with 11 positions matching TRBD1. The specimen sequenced was lymph node tissue. This clonotype originated in a man aged 50 to 60 with Merkel cell carcinoma. The CDR3 DNA sequence: TGTGCCAGTAGTACCGGACAGGGGGCGGCAGCTTTCTTT. As protein: CASSTGQGAAAFF.